Below, 23 T cell receptor beta chains from the same sample are listed, as sequenced in a study of blood T cell repertoires in COVID-19. Measured with immunoSEQ multiplex PCR; TCRdb has only the in-frame clones, and not every one. The sample holds around 340,000 clones, 86% seen once. Sequencing was carried out using peripheral blood. These receptors came from an older woman with COVID-19, enrolled during active disease.

There are a few counts of this clone. The CDR3: CSAGTVYGYTF. CDR3 nucleotide sequence: TGCAGTGCTGGGACAGTCTATGGCTACACCTTC. The V and J genes are TRBV20-1 and TRBJ1-2; 7 bases line up with TRBD1. The CDR3 contains 11 residues. Germline assignment: CDR1 DFQATT and CDR2 SNEGSKA (reference sequence). Trimming removed 5 bases from V and 4 bases from J; junction bases left unmatched: 1.

The genes are TRBV5-6 and TRBJ2-7; 9 nucleotides agree with TRBD1. The CDR3 extends over 19 amino acids. Losses at the gene ends were 0 bases for V and 3 bases for J; bases not matched to a gene: 16. Germline CDR1 and CDR2: SGHDT and YYEEEE. CDR3 nucleotide sequence: TGTGCCAGCAGCTTGGGTCTGGTGTGGGGCGGACAGGGGAGCTACGAGCAGTACTTC. Amino acids: CASSLGLVWGGQGSYEQYF.

V gene TRBV19 combines with J gene TRBJ1-4; TRBD1 is a possible D gene (6 bases). Per the germline V gene, CDR1 is LNHDA and CDR2 is SQIVND (reference sequence). This CDR3 is built from 15 residues. The V and J ends lost 2 bases and 5 bases respectively, with 12 bases between them. This CDR3 reads CASSISRTENEKLFF. The CDR3 DNA reads as TGTGCCAGTAGTATATCACGGACAGAGAATGAAAAACTGTTTTTT.

This clone is a singleton in its sample. V and J are TRBV18 and TRBJ1-1, with D uncertain. CDR3 length: 13 amino acids. The germline V gene encodes CDR1 KGHSH and CDR2 LQKENI. Trimming cost V 0 bases and J 4 bases, with 6 bases left between them. The CDR3 sequence is CASSPPSSTEAFF. The CDR3 nucleotides are TGTGCCAGCTCACCACCGTCTTCCACTGAAGCTTTCTTT.

The chain links TRBV5-1 to TRBJ1-4; the match to TRBD1 covers 8 bases. Per the germline V gene, CDR1 is SGHRS and CDR2 is YFSETQ. After removal of 0 bases from V and 7 bases from J, the junction contained 5 bases not matched to a gene. The CDR3 is 15 residues long. This CDR3 reads CASSLAGTGSEKLFF. The CDR3, as DNA: TGCGCCAGCAGCTTGGCCGGGACAGGTTCTGAAAAACTGTTTTTT.

The gene calls are TRBV3-1 (or the pseudogene TRBV3-2) and TRBJ2-1, with TRBD1 identical over 9 bases. The V and J ends lost 4 bases and 0 bases, in that order; junction bases with no gene match: 7. The CDR3 totals 17 residues. The germline CDR1 and CDR2 sequences are LGHDT and YNNKEL (reference sequence). As DNA, the CDR3 is TGTGCCAGCAGCCCAACAGGGGGCAACAGCTCCTACAATGAGCAGTTCTTC. Translation: CASSPTGGNSSYNEQFF.

This clone was seen only once. J is TRBJ2-5 and V is TRBV9; maybe TRBD2 (6 bases). Germline V gives CDR1 SGDLS, CDR2 YYNGEE. With 4 bases removed from V and 0 bases from J, the gap between germline ends came to 19 bases. The CDR3 covers 17 residues. The CDR3 loop reads CASSSPSGGAYQETQYF. The CDR3 region has the DNA TGTGCCAGCAGCTCCCCCTCAGGCGGGGCGTACCAAGAGACCCAGTACTTC.

The genes are TRBV6-5 and TRBJ2-7, with a tentative D call TRBD1 (6 bases). Germline V CDR1 and CDR2: MNHEY, SVGAGI. V dropped 7 bases and J dropped 3 bases, with 13 bases sitting between them. The CDR3 extends over 13 amino acids. CDR3 residues: CASTPGVYYEQYF. Here the CDR3 DNA reads TGTGCCAGCACCCCAGGGGTCTACTACGAGCAGTACTTC.

The chain uses TRBV30 and TRBJ1-2; tentatively, D is TRBD1 (5 bases). Germline V gene sequence: CDR1 GTSNPN, CDR2 SVGIG (reference sequence). Trimming shortened V by 0 bases and J by 1 base, and 12 bases separated the two germline ends. This CDR3 has 15 residues. CDR3 nucleotides: TGTGCCTGGAGTGTATATCGACAGATTAACTATGGCTACACCTTC. Translation gives CAWSVYRQINYGYTF.

This rearrangement joins TRBV7-3 to TRBJ2-1; TRBD2 matches 10 bases. Unmatched junction bases numbered 12, after V lost 5 bases and J lost 8 bases. Germline V gene lookup returns CDR1 SGHTA and CDR2 FQGTGA. CDR3 size: 16 residues. The CDR3 sequence: CASSPSPAGGPDEQFF. The CDR3 DNA is TGTGCCAGCAGCCCCAGTCCAGCGGGGGGGCCGGATGAGCAGTTCTTC.

This clone appeared a single time. This chain joins TRBV6-5 and TRBJ1-1; D gene ambiguous. Trimming removed 2 bases from V and 8 bases from J, with 12 bases in between. The CDR3 has 13 amino acids. CDR1 is MNHEY and CDR2 is SVGAGI in the germline V gene. The CDR3 nucleotides read TGTGCCAGCAGTTACCCCCCGGCGGGCGAAGCTTTCTTT. Translating gives CASSYPPAGEAFF.

The chain employs TRBV7-2 and TRBJ1-2; D unclear. V lost 0 bases and J lost 7, with 9 bases in between. The CDR3 is made up of 13 amino acids. Germline V lookup: CDR1 SGHTA, CDR2 FQGNSA. CDR3 loop: CASSLAWEGGYTF. CDR3 sequence (DNA): TGTGCCAGCAGCTTAGCGTGGGAGGGTGGCTACACCTTC.

The chain recombines TRBV19 with TRBJ1-2, with D tentatively TRBD1 (5 bases). The CDR3 runs 13 residues. Looked up from germline, CDR1 is LNHDA and CDR2 is SQIVND (reference sequence). The V gene lost 7 bases and the J gene lost 2 bases, with 11 bases spanning the gap. DNA of the CDR3: TGTGCCAGTAACCCGACAGAAAACTATGGCTACACCTTC. This translates into CASNPTENYGYTF. The full variable domain, rest sourced from reference TRBV19 and TRBJ1-2, is DGGITQSPKYLFRKEGQNVTLSCEQNLNHDAMYWYRQDPGQGLRLIYYSQIVNDFQKGDIAEGYSVSREKKESFPLTVTSAQKNPTAFYLCASNPTENYGYTFGSGTRLTVV.

The V and J genes are TRBV5-1 and TRBJ1-1, with 7 nucleotides matching TRBD1. Trimming took 1 base from V and 8 from J; bases not matched to a gene: 8. This CDR3 has 14 residues. Per the germline V gene, CDR1 is SGHRS and CDR2 is YFSETQ. CDR3 nucleotide sequence: TGCGCCAGCAGCTTGTTCGACAGGGATACAGAAGCTTTCTTT. As protein: CASSLFDRDTEAFF.

The chain couples TRBV7-6 to TRBJ2-2; 10 bases are shared with TRBD1. The CDR3 consists of 18 residues. Germline CDR1 reads SGHVS; CDR2 reads FNYEAQ. J was trimmed by 5 bases and V by 5 bases; bases with no gene match: 14. In nucleotides, the CDR3 is TGTGCCAGCAGCCCGGGGACAGGGGATGCGGCGGGGACCGGGGAGCTGTTTTTT. Its translation is CASSPGTGDAAGTGELFF.

The count of this clone is one. In nucleotides, the CDR3 is TGCGCCAGCAGCTCCGGACAGGCTAGAATGAACACTGAAGCTTTCTTT. Amino acid sequence: CASSSGQARMNTEAFF. This chain connects TRBV5-1 to TRBJ1-1; TRBD1 matches 7 bases. The CDR3 has 16 residues. V shed 3 bases, J shed 0 bases, and the junction held 8 bases outside the gene matches. The germline CDR1 and CDR2 sequences are SGHRS and YFSETQ.

V gene TRBV3-1 (or the pseudogene TRBV3-2) combines with J gene TRBJ1-2, with 10 bases that match TRBD1. This CDR3 spans 15 amino acids. After removal of 4 bases from V and 5 bases from J, the junction contained 7 bases not matched to a gene. Germline lookup yields CDR1 LGHDT and CDR2 YNNKEL (reference sequence). The CDR3 DNA follows: TGTGCCAGCAGCCGACAGGGGGCTCAGCCTTATGGCTACACCTTC. Protein: CASSRQGAQPYGYTF.

V is TRBV29-1 and J is TRBJ1-2, with 12 bases aligning to TRBD1. CDR1 SQVTM and CDR2 ANQGSEA come from the germline V gene. The CDR3 contains 15 residues. The ends lost 6 bases at V and 7 bases at J; junction bases unmatched: 12. The chain's CDR3 is CSVTGTGGGSGGYTF. The CDR3, as DNA: TGCAGCGTCACCGGGACAGGGGGCGGCTCTGGTGGCTACACCTTC.

The J gene is TRBJ2-1, the V gene TRBV11-2; the D gene is possibly TRBD2 (6 bases). Trimming took off 7 bases at V and 0 bases at J, with 13 bases between the two ends. Germline-derived CDR1 and CDR2 are SGHAT and FQNNGV. This CDR3 spans 15 amino acids. In DNA, the CDR3 is TGTGCCAGCACCTTGGGGGGATCCTCCTACAATGAGCAGTTCTTC. This gives the protein CASTLGGSSYNEQFF.

The J gene is TRBJ1-1, the V gene TRBV6-4; D ambiguous. Germline V gene lookup returns CDR1 MRHNA and CDR2 SNTAGT. The CDR3 extends over 14 amino acids. Trimming cost V 1 base and J 3 bases, with 9 bases left between them. CDR3 DNA: TGTGCCAGCAGTGACTACCCGAGGGACACTGAAGCTTTCTTT. Translation gives CASSDYPRDTEAFF.

The V and J genes are TRBV19 and TRBJ2-7; 9 bases are a match to TRBD1. The CDR3 consists of 17 residues. Germline lookup yields CDR1 LNHDA and CDR2 SQIVND (reference sequence). Germline trimming cut 6 bases from V and 3 bases from J; bases unmatched to any gene: 15. The CDR3 here is CASSRINTGQGGYEQYF. The CDR3 DNA sequence: TGTGCCAGTAGCAGAATTAATACGGGACAGGGAGGCTACGAGCAGTACTTC. The variable domain in full, with the rest retrieved from reference TRBV19 and TRBJ2-7, is DGGITQSPKYLFRKEGQNVTLSCEQNLNHDAMYWYRQDPGQGLRLIYYSQIVNDFQKGDIAEGYSVSREKKESFPLTVTSAQKNPTAFYLCASSRINTGQGGYEQYFGPGTRLTVT.

This chain links TRBV5-5 with TRBJ2-7; the match to TRBD1 covers 10 bases. There are 16 residues in the CDR3. CDR1 SGHKS and CDR2 YYEKEE come from the germline V gene (reference sequence). After removal of 0 bases from V and 2 bases from J, the junction contained 5 bases not matched to a gene. CDR3 sequence (DNA): TGTGCCAGCAGCTTGGGTTCGGGACAGGGGACCTACGAGCAGTACTTC. This sequence encodes CASSLGSGQGTYEQYF.

The CDR3 loop reads CASSQGYSGDSYEQYF. DNA of the CDR3: TGTGCCAGCAGCCAAGGGTATTCGGGGGACTCCTACGAGCAGTACTTC. The chain recombines TRBV4-2 with TRBJ2-7, with TRBD2 as a possible D gene (6 bases). Trimming took off 1 base at V and 0 bases at J, with 13 bases between the two ends. Per germline, CDR1 LGHNA and CDR2 YNFKEQ. CDR3 length equals 16 residues.